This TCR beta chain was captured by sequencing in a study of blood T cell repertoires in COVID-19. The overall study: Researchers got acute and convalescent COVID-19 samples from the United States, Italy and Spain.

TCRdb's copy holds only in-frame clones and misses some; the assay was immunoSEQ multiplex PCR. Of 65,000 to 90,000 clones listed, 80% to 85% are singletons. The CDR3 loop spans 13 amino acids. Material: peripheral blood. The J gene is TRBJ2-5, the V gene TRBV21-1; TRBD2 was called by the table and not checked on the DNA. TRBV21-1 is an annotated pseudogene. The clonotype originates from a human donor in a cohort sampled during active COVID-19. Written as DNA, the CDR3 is TGTGCCAGCAGCATGGGGGGCCAAGAGACCCAGTACTTC. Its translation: CASSMGGQETQYF.